A single sample gave rise to the 24 T cell receptor beta chains below, sequenced in a study of blood T cell repertoires in COVID-19. Profiled with immunoSEQ multiplex PCR; TCRdb holds only in-frame clones, not every one. The data hold under 200,000 clones, with over 70% observed a single time. The specimen sequenced was PBMCs or T cells enriched from blood (not recorded which). The receptors stem from a woman in her thirties or forties with acute COVID-19.

The chain joins TRBV10-1 to TRBJ2-1, with 10 bases lining up with TRBD2. Germline V lookup: CDR1 WNHNN, CDR2 SYGVQD (reference sequence). The CDR3 is made up of 16 amino acids. V dropped 0 bases and J dropped 6; count of bases not matched to a gene: 5. The CDR3 is CASSESGASGSNEQFF. In DNA form, the CDR3 reads TGCGCCAGCAGTGAGTCGGGGGCTAGCGGGAGCAATGAGCAGTTCTTC.

This sequence joins TRBV7-8 and TRBJ2-3, with 7 nucleotides matching TRBD2. The CDR3 covers 16 residues. J was trimmed by 2 bases and V by 0 bases; bases with no gene match: 5. The germline V gene has CDR1 SGHVS and CDR2 FQNEAQ. The CDR3 DNA is TGTGCCAGCAGCTTAGCGCCACTAGCGAACACAGATACGCAGTATTTT. This gives the protein CASSLAPLANTDTQYF.

This sequence joins TRBV19 and TRBJ2-3; D is perhaps TRBD2 (5 bases). This CDR3 region has 17 residues. Trimming shortened V by 3 bases and J by 0 bases, and 16 bases separated the two germline ends. Germline assignment: CDR1 LNHDA and CDR2 SQIVND (reference sequence). Here the CDR3 DNA reads TGTGCCAGTAGTATCCGGACTGGGTCCCTTAGCACAGATACGCAGTATTTT. It yields the protein CASSIRTGSLSTDTQYF.

The chain has TRBV5-1 and TRBJ2-7; tentative D call: TRBD2 (6 bases). CDR1 and CDR2 from the germline V gene are SGHRS and YFSETQ. The CDR3 spans 12 residues. Trimming shortened V by 0 bases and J by 6 bases, and 7 bases separated the two germline ends. In DNA, the CDR3 is TGCGCCAGCAGCTTGGCCGGGGGCGAGCAGTACTTC. It yields the protein CASSLAGGEQYF.

The chain carries TRBV18 and TRBJ1-5, with TRBD1 matching over 7 bases. The germline CDR1 and CDR2 sequences are KGHSH and LQKENI. The length of the CDR3 is 16 residues. V dropped 4 bases and J dropped 0; count of bases not matched to a gene: 6. The CDR3 reads CASSLSGTDSNQPQHF. The CDR3 DNA sequence: TGTGCCAGCTCACTCTCCGGGACAGATAGCAATCAGCCCCAGCATTTT.

The chain joins TRBV10-2 to TRBJ1-6, with 10 bases identical to TRBD1. This CDR3 spans 15 amino acids. Trimming removed 6 bases from V and 7 bases from J; junction bases left unmatched: 6. Germline values: CDR1 WSHSY, CDR2 SAAADI. The CDR3: CASRTGTGANSPLHF. The CDR3 nucleotides are TGCGCCAGCAGGACCGGGACAGGGGCGAATTCACCCCTCCACTTT.

This clone was picked up many times. J is TRBJ2-3 and V is TRBV6-1; TRBD1 aligns across 12 bases. This CDR3 has 15 amino acids. Per the germline V gene, CDR1 is MNHNS and CDR2 is SASEGT. Trimming cost V 1 base and J 6 bases; bases outside gene matches: 2. Written as DNA, the CDR3 is TGTGCCAGCAGTGAAGGGGGACAGGGGGCGGATACGCAGTATTTT. Translated, it gives CASSEGGQGADTQYF.

The chain employs TRBV15 and TRBJ2-1; D not resolved. Germline-derived CDR1 and CDR2 are LNHNV and YYDKDF (reference sequence). V was pared by 5 bases and J by 4 bases, with 12 bases between. The CDR3 extends over 14 amino acids. The CDR3 DNA is TGTGCCACCAGCCCATCGACTCTTTACAATGAGCAGTTCTTC. The encoded protein is CATSPSTLYNEQFF.

J is TRBJ2-3 and V is TRBV19, with a tentative D call TRBD2 (5 bases). The germline V gene encodes CDR1 LNHDA and CDR2 SQIVND (reference sequence). V lost 3 bases, J lost 11 bases, and 21 bases lay in between. This CDR3 spans 15 amino acids. CDR3: CASSIYSSDYRGQYF. Here the CDR3 DNA reads TGTGCCAGTAGTATTTATTCATCCGACTATCGGGGGCAGTATTTT.

CDR3: CASSQTGRNTEAFF. The CDR3, as DNA: TGTGCCAGCAGTCAGACAGGGAGGAACACTGAAGCTTTCTTT. The chain couples TRBV25-1 to TRBJ1-1, with 7 bases that match TRBD1. J lost 1 base, V lost 5 bases, and 4 bases had no gene match. The CDR3 has 14 residues. The germline gives CDR1 MGHDK, CDR2 SYGVNS.

The chain uses TRBV2 and TRBJ1-1; 9 bases line up with TRBD1. This CDR3 contains 14 residues. With 6 bases clipped from V and 3 bases from J, the junction kept 5 bases outside the gene matches. CDR1 SNHLY and CDR2 FYNNEI come from the germline V gene. This CDR3 is CASRVDRGHTEAFF. The CDR3 nucleotides read TGTGCCAGCAGGGTGGACAGGGGACACACTGAAGCTTTCTTT.

This chain connects TRBV6-5 to TRBJ2-7; 9 positions match TRBD1. CDR3 length: 15 residues. V dropped 6 bases and J dropped 6; count of bases not matched to a gene: 12. Germline CDR1 and CDR2: MNHEY and SVGAGI. This CDR3 is CASSPNRGRLGEQYF. CDR3 DNA sequence: TGTGCCAGCAGCCCGAACAGGGGGCGCCTAGGCGAGCAGTACTTC.

J is TRBJ1-5 and V is TRBV25-1; no definite D call. V shed 5 bases and J shed 4 bases, with 15 bases lying between them. The CDR3 consists of 15 residues. CDR1 MGHDK and CDR2 SYGVNS come from the germline V gene. CDR3 in amino acids: CASSPSGIGNQPQHF. The CDR3 nucleotides are TGTGCCAGCAGTCCCTCGGGGATAGGAAATCAGCCCCAGCATTTT.

The chain carries TRBV3-1 (or the pseudogene TRBV3-2) and TRBJ2-1; 9 bases fit TRBD2. CDR1 is LGHDT and CDR2 is YNNKEL in the germline V gene (reference sequence). CDR3 length equals 19 residues. The J segment lost 4 bases and the V segment lost 4 bases, leaving 17 bases of the junction unmatched. The CDR3 loop reads CASSLYLAHRTSEYNEQFF. CDR3 DNA: TGTGCCAGCAGCCTATATCTGGCCCATAGGACTAGCGAGTACAATGAGCAGTTCTTC.

The rearrangement joins TRBV3-1 (or the pseudogene TRBV3-2) to TRBJ1-1; 7 nucleotides align to TRBD1. Per germline, CDR1 LGHDT and CDR2 YNNKEL (reference sequence). The CDR3 is made up of 12 amino acids. J gave up 9 bases and V 1 base, and 2 bases lay outside the gene matches. DNA for the CDR3: TGTGCCAGCAGCCAAGCGGACAGGCAAGCTTTCTTT. This sequence encodes CASSQADRQAFF.

This clone was seen more than once but under ten times. The chain links TRBV10-1 to TRBJ2-2; 8 nucleotides line up with TRBD2. Looked up from germline, CDR1 is WNHNN and CDR2 is SYGVQD (reference sequence). V was clipped by 3 bases and J by 6 bases; unmatched bases: 3. The CDR3 totals 14 residues. In nucleotides, the CDR3 is TGCGCCAGCAGTGAAGGGACTAGGCCCGGGGAGCTGTTTTTT. It specifies CASSEGTRPGELFF.

The chain employs TRBV27 and TRBJ1-6, with D possibly matching TRBD1 (6 bases). The CDR3 is 14 residues long. The germline gives CDR1 MNHEY, CDR2 SMNVEV (reference sequence). Trimming shortened V by 6 bases and J by 2 bases, and 8 bases separated the two germline ends. CDR3 loop: CASRQGPYNSPLHF. The CDR3 DNA follows: TGTGCCAGCAGACAGGGACCCTATAATTCACCCCTCCACTTT.

The chain recombines TRBV19 with TRBJ1-5, with 9 nucleotides matching TRBD1. Germline lookup yields CDR1 LNHDA and CDR2 SQIVND (reference sequence). V dropped 11 bases and J dropped 8; count of bases not matched to a gene: 10. The CDR3 has 13 amino acids. CDR3 nucleotide sequence: TGTGCCGGGGGGACAGGGAATTTGAAGCCCCAGCATTTT. It specifies CAGGTGNLKPQHF.

The V and J genes are TRBV5-6 and TRBJ2-1; no reliable D call. This CDR3 spans 14 amino acids. Germline V CDR1 and CDR2: SGHDT, YYEEEE. Trimming took 1 base from V and 10 from J, leaving 15 bases between them. The CDR3 spells CASSLSGDRREQFF. The CDR3, as DNA: TGTGCCAGCAGCTTGTCCGGAGACCGCCGAGAGCAGTTCTTC.

J is TRBJ2-5 and V is TRBV5-1, with 8 nucleotides matching TRBD2. The J segment lost 3 bases and the V segment lost 0 bases, leaving 7 bases of the junction unmatched. Germline V gene data show CDR1 as SGHRS and CDR2 as YFSETQ. This CDR3 is built from 16 residues. CDR3 in amino acids: CASSLAPGAGEETQYF. The CDR3 DNA is TGCGCCAGCAGCTTGGCACCCGGAGCGGGAGAAGAGACCCAGTACTTC.

The CDR3 is CASSLMGSLIYEQYF. The CDR3 nucleotides are TGTGCCAGCAGCTTAATGGGGAGCCTGATTTACGAGCAGTACTTC. J is TRBJ2-7 and V is TRBV7-3; possibly TRBD2 for D (5 bases). This CDR3 has 15 amino acids. Germline V lookup: CDR1 SGHTA, CDR2 FQGTGA. The V end was cut by 1 base, the J end by 4 bases, with 14 bases between.

The chain employs TRBV16 and TRBJ2-7; D possibly corresponds to TRBD1 (6 bases). Germline loops: CDR1 KGHSY, CDR2 FQNENV. There are 13 residues in the CDR3. V was clipped by 2 bases and J by 6 bases, with 11 bases between them. Written as DNA, the CDR3 is TGTGCCAGCAGCCAACTTCAGGGGTCCGAGCAGTACTTC. Translation: CASSQLQGSEQYF.

The V gene is TRBV27, the J gene TRBJ2-1; perhaps TRBD1 as D (5 bases). CDR1 is MNHEY and CDR2 is SMNVEV in the germline V gene (reference sequence). V was clipped by 5 bases and J by 1 base, with 9 bases between them. The CDR3 covers 14 residues. The DNA of the CDR3 is TGTGCCAGCAGTCCCCCAGGGTCCTACAATGAGCAGTTCTTC. Amino acids: CASSPPGSYNEQFF.

This sequence joins TRBV19 and TRBJ1-1; D may be TRBD1 (5 bases). CDR1 is LNHDA, CDR2 SQIVND, per germline (reference sequence). This CDR3 region has 14 residues. Trimming removed 4 bases at V and 10 bases at J, with 19 bases between. The CDR3 loop reads CASSTEGTRAVAFF. The DNA of the CDR3 is TGTGCCAGTAGTACTGAAGGGACTCGAGCAGTAGCTTTCTTT. Supplemented by reference TRBV19 and TRBJ1-1, the full variable domain reads DGGITQSPKYLFRKEGQNVTLSCEQNLNHDAMYWYRQDPGQGLRLIYYSQIVNDFQKGDIAEGYSVSREKKESFPLTVTSAQKNPTAFYLCASSTEGTRAVAFFGQGTRLTVV.